This T cell receptor beta chain originates from a study of T cell responses to AZD1222 COVID-19 vaccine. Clones were sequenced by immunoSEQ multiplex PCR, and TCRdb holds only the in-frame ones, with some missing. In the table there are about 110,000 clones, roughly 86% of which are singletons. Deletions cut 2 bases from V and 6 bases from J, with 26 bases between. Germline CDR1 SGHNT, CDR2 YENEEA. This CDR3 has 19 amino acids. Sequencing was performed on peripheral blood, taken 28 days after the second AZD1222 dose. The receptor's source is an adult who received the AZD1222 COVID-19 vaccine. This chain connects TRBV11-3 to TRBJ2-1; the D gene is possibly TRBD1 (5 bases). This CDR3 reads CASSLPKKTPGFKLNEQFF. The CDR3 coding sequence is TGTGCCAGCAGCTTACCAAAGAAAACCCCAGGGTTCAAGCTCAATGAGCAGTTCTTC.